The 26 T cell receptor beta chains below all came from one sample that was sequenced in a study of control samples from healthy donors and cancer patients. This table comes from immunoSEQ multiplex PCR, and its TCRdb copy is limited to in-frame clones, with some not included. The sample yields over 75,000 clones, around 85% seen once. The specimen sequenced was blood. The receptors come from a man aged 25-45 years in good health.

The V and J genes are TRBV5-1 and TRBJ2-3, with 10 bases that match TRBD1. J lost 3 bases, V lost 4 bases, and 5 bases had no gene match. Per the germline V gene, CDR1 is SGHRS and CDR2 is YFSETQ. The CDR3 runs to 15 residues. The CDR3 region is CASSPGQGLTDTQYF. CDR3 sequence (DNA): TGCGCCAGCAGCCCGGGACAGGGGTTGACAGATACGCAGTATTTT.

V and J are TRBV10-3 and TRBJ2-1, with a possible D match to TRBD2 (6 bases). The CDR3 is made up of 14 amino acids. Per germline, CDR1 ENHRY and CDR2 SYGVKD. The germline V and J ends were trimmed by 5 bases and 2 bases, with 10 bases remaining between them. CDR3 coding DNA: TGTGCCATCAGTAGTAGGGAGGCCTACAATGAGCAGTTCTTC. Protein: CAISSREAYNEQFF.

The CDR3 spells CASSVTGLNTEAFF. CDR3 bases: TGTGCCAGCAGTGTTACAGGGCTGAACACTGAAGCTTTCTTT. The J gene is TRBJ1-1, the V gene TRBV28, with D perhaps TRBD1 (6 bases). This CDR3 is built from 14 residues. Germline V gene data show CDR1 as MDHEN and CDR2 as SYDVKM. The V end was cut by 5 bases, the J end by 0 bases, with 10 bases between. Complete variable domain (other parts from reference TRBV28 and TRBJ1-1): DVKVTQSSRYLVKRTGEKVFLECVQDMDHENMFWYRQDPGLGLRLIYFSYDVKMKEKGDIPEGYSVSREKKERFSLILESASTNQTSMYLCASSVTGLNTEAFFGQGTRLTVV.

CDR3 region: CASSLGQRYEQYF. The CDR3 DNA sequence: TGTGCCAGCAGCTTGGGACAGCGCTACGAGCAGTACTTC. The chain links TRBV7-3 to TRBJ2-7, with 7 bases aligning to TRBD1. V dropped 3 bases and J dropped 3; count of bases not matched to a gene: 2. The germline V gene has CDR1 SGHTA and CDR2 FQGTGA. This CDR3 is 13 amino acids long.

J is TRBJ2-2 and V is TRBV30; the match to TRBD1 covers 8 bases. CDR3 size: 13 residues. Per the germline V gene, CDR1 is GTSNPN and CDR2 is SVGIG (reference sequence). With V trimmed by 5 bases and J by 5 bases, 4 bases remained unmatched. The CDR3 DNA is TGTGCCTGGGACAGGGGTGGAACCGGGGAGCTGTTTTTT. This gives the protein CAWDRGGTGELFF.

A note on this clone: The same CDR3 arises from other DNA sequences in this sample as well. V is TRBV6-5 and J is TRBJ2-7; D is unresolved. The germline V gene has CDR1 MNHEY and CDR2 SVGAGI. With 2 bases removed from V and 2 bases from J, the gap between germline ends came to 7 bases. This CDR3 contains 13 residues. The CDR3 coding sequence is TGTGCCAGCAGTTACACAAGTACCTACGAGCAGTACTTC. This sequence encodes CASSYTSTYEQYF.

The chain links TRBV5-6 to TRBJ2-2; 11 bases fit TRBD2. Germline CDR1 and CDR2: SGHDT and YYEEEE. J gave up 3 bases and V 7 bases, and 2 bases lay outside the gene matches. CDR3 length: 14 residues. CDR3 amino acids: CASLLAGDTGELFF. CDR3 in DNA: TGTGCCAGCTTACTAGCGGGGGACACCGGGGAGCTGTTTTTT. Full variable domain (rest looked up from reference TRBV5-6 and TRBJ2-2): DAGVTQSPTHLIKTRGQQVTLRCSPKSGHDTVSWYQQALGQGPQFIFQYYEEEERQRGNFPDRFSGHQFPNYSSELNVNALLLGDSALYLCASLLAGDTGELFFGEGSRLTVL.

This chain joins TRBV6-1 and TRBJ1-5; D is perhaps TRBD1 (5 bases). With 1 base removed from V and 7 bases from J, the gap between germline ends came to 11 bases. Germline loops: CDR1 MNHNS, CDR2 SASEGT. The CDR3 covers 14 residues. The CDR3 DNA reads TGTGCCAGCAGTGAAGGGGACTGGGGCCAGCCCCAGCATTTT. It is translated as CASSEGDWGQPQHF.

CDR3 region: CASSNTVSGNTIYF. In DNA form, the CDR3 reads TGTGCCAGCAGTAACACAGTGTCTGGAAACACCATATATTTT. V usage is TRBV6-5 and J usage is TRBJ1-3; D is unclear. V was cut by 5 bases and J by 1 base, with 9 bases left in between. The germline V gene encodes CDR1 MNHEY and CDR2 SVGAGI. CDR3 size: 14 residues.

This clone was recorded only once. The rearrangement links TRBV27 to TRBJ1-3, with unresolved D. The CDR3 totals 14 residues. In germline, CDR1 is MNHEY, CDR2 SMNVEV (reference sequence). The V end was cut by 2 bases, the J end by 0 bases, with 5 bases between. CDR3 protein: CASSLPLSGNTIYF. In DNA form, the CDR3 reads TGTGCCAGCAGTTTACCACTCTCTGGAAACACCATATATTTT.

This sequence joins TRBV21-1 and TRBJ2-7; TRBD1 is taken as the D call from the table, unchecked against the DNA. TRBV21-1 represents a pseudogene. CDR3 length equals 15 residues. CDR3 residues: CASSKLTGGLYEQYF. DNA of the CDR3: TGTGCCAGCAGCAAACTGACAGGGGGCCTCTACGAGCAGTACTTC.

This clone came up once. The chain links TRBV7-8 to TRBJ1-5, with TRBD1 as a possible D gene (5 bases). In germline, CDR1 is SGHVS, CDR2 FQNEAQ. This CDR3 is 14 amino acids long. The ends were cut back, 5 bases at V and 6 bases at J, with 14 bases in the middle. The CDR3 DNA reads as TGTGCCAGCAGCCGAGACAGCTCTCCTCAGCCCCAGCATTTT. Amino acid sequence: CASSRDSSPQPQHF. Full variable domain (rest looked up from reference TRBV7-8 and TRBJ1-5): GAGVSQSPRYKVAKRGQDVALRCDPISGHVSLFWYQQALGQGPEFLTYFQNEAQLDKSGLPSDRFFAERPEGSVSTLKIQRTQQEDSAVYLCASSRDSSPQPQHFGDGTRLSIL.

The chain has TRBV4-2 and TRBJ2-7; TRBD2 might be the D (5 bases). Germline V lookup: CDR1 LGHNA, CDR2 YNFKEQ. V was cut by 2 bases and J by 5 bases, with 13 bases left in between. This CDR3 contains 14 residues. The CDR3 sequence: CASSQLEGSHEQYF. The DNA for the CDR3 is TGTGCCAGCAGCCAACTCGAGGGATCCCACGAGCAGTACTTC.

The V call is TRBV6-4, the J call TRBJ2-1; 8 nucleotides line up with TRBD2. Germline V gene sequence: CDR1 MRHNA, CDR2 SNTAGT. The CDR3 contains 15 residues. After removal of 6 bases from V and 7 bases from J, the junction contained 11 bases not matched to a gene. CDR3 nucleotides: TGTGCCAGCAGCCCCGGGACTAGGGCGTCGAATGAGCAGTTCTTC. The encoded protein is CASSPGTRASNEQFF.

This chain uses TRBV30 with TRBJ1-1; the D is unclear. The CDR3 loop spans 14 amino acids. V lost 3 bases, J lost 0 bases, and 11 bases lay in between. Germline lookup yields CDR1 GTSNPN and CDR2 SVGIG (reference sequence). CDR3 loop: CAWRAGALNTEAFF. The CDR3 DNA sequence: TGTGCCTGGAGGGCGGGAGCCTTGAACACTGAAGCTTTCTTT.

The sample holds one count of this clone. The rearrangement joins TRBV5-1 to TRBJ2-2; 11 nucleotides agree with TRBD2. The CDR3 contains 16 residues. V shed 1 base and J 5 bases; nucleotides not matched to a gene: 4. Germline CDR1 reads SGHRS; CDR2 reads YFSETQ. The CDR3 spells CASSLTSGGNTGELFF. The DNA of the CDR3 is TGCGCCAGCAGCTTGACTAGCGGGGGAAATACCGGGGAGCTGTTTTTT.

The J gene is TRBJ2-3, the V gene TRBV18, with D maybe TRBD2 (6 bases). Germline lookup yields CDR1 KGHSH and CDR2 LQKENI. The V end lost 2 bases, the J end lost 0 bases, and 21 bases lay between the germline ends. The CDR3 runs 19 residues. The CDR3 loop is CASSPIMGLRRASTDTQYF. The CDR3 nucleotides are TGTGCCAGCTCACCAATCATGGGACTTCGACGTGCTAGCACAGATACGCAGTATTTT.

The J gene is TRBJ2-7, the V gene TRBV28; 7 nucleotides agree with TRBD1. V shed 4 bases and J 1 base; nucleotides not matched to a gene: 13. Germline V gives CDR1 MDHEN, CDR2 SYDVKM. CDR3 length equals 17 residues. CDR3 loop: CASSSPAEAGGSYEQYF. The CDR3 DNA is TGTGCCAGCAGTTCCCCGGCGGAGGCAGGGGGTTCCTACGAGCAGTACTTC.

The V gene is TRBV7-9, the J gene TRBJ2-1; no clear D gene. Germline V CDR1 and CDR2: SEHNR, FQNEAQ (reference sequence). Trimming left V 4 bases short and J 7 bases short, with 17 bases between. The CDR3 contains 15 residues. The CDR3 loop reads CASSSNLRGRNEQFF. The CDR3 DNA reads as TGTGCCAGCAGCTCAAACCTCCGAGGACGAAATGAGCAGTTCTTC.

The chain couples TRBV6-5 to TRBJ1-3; 7 nucleotides match TRBD1. CDR1 is MNHEY and CDR2 is SVGAGI in the germline V gene. The J segment lost 2 bases and the V segment lost 6 bases, leaving 4 bases of the junction unmatched. The CDR3 extends over 14 amino acids. DNA of the CDR3: TGTGCCAGCAGGGAGACAGGGACTGGAAACACCATATATTTT. It yields the protein CASRETGTGNTIYF.

The rearrangement joins TRBV12-3 or TRBV12-4 to TRBJ1-6; the D gene is possibly TRBD1 (5 bases). The ends were cut back, 2 bases at V and 13 bases at J, with 6 bases in the middle. The CDR3 is 11 residues long. The CDR3 region is CASSLRGPLHF. The DNA for the CDR3 is TGTGCCAGCAGTTTAAGGGGCCCCCTCCACTTT.

The CDR3 coding sequence is TGCGCCAGCAGCTTGGACATAAAGCCGGGGGGCTATGGCTACACCTTC. It encodes CASSLDIKPGGYGYTF. V and J are TRBV5-1 and TRBJ1-2, with D tentatively TRBD1 (5 bases). The CDR3 loop spans 16 amino acids. Germline V CDR1 and CDR2: SGHRS, YFSETQ. V shed 0 bases and J shed 4 bases, with 16 bases lying between them.

The chain joins TRBV28 to TRBJ1-3; 7 positions match TRBD1. Germline values: CDR1 MDHEN, CDR2 SYDVKM. CDR3 length equals 14 residues. V gave up 5 bases and J gave up 3 bases; unmatched junction bases: 4. This CDR3 is CASSRQGFGNTIYF. The CDR3 DNA sequence: TGTGCCAGCAGTCGACAGGGATTTGGAAACACCATATATTTT.

This rearrangement joins TRBV10-3 to TRBJ2-7; tentative D call: TRBD1 (6 bases). The CDR3 loop spans 15 amino acids. The germline V and J ends were trimmed by 3 bases and 7 bases, with 19 bases remaining between them. Looked up from germline, CDR1 is ENHRY and CDR2 is SYGVKD. CDR3 region: CAISEVGAVLGEQYF. In nucleotides, the CDR3 is TGTGCCATCAGTGAAGTGGGGGCCGTTCTAGGGGAGCAGTACTTC.

As regards this clone: One end of the junction fails to match germline, which may point to a read error. The chain links TRBV12-3 or TRBV12-4 to TRBJ1-1; no firm D call. This CDR3 contains 11 residues. The CDR3 nucleotides are TGTGCTAGCAGGATGAACACTGAAGCTTTCTTT. Its protein is CASRMNTEAFF.

A word on this clone: At the DNA level, this CDR3 is encoded by other sequences in the same sample as well. CDR3: CASSPGLAGGTDTQYF. DNA of the CDR3: TGTGCCAGCAGCCCTGGACTAGCGGGGGGCACAGATACGCAGTATTTT. The chain employs TRBV7-3 and TRBJ2-3; 13 bases map to TRBD2. The CDR3 contains 16 residues. The germline V gene encodes CDR1 SGHTA and CDR2 FQGTGA. Trimming removed 5 bases from V and 1 base from J; junction bases left unmatched: 3.